The rows below give T cell receptor beta chains drawn from one sample of a study of cytomegalovirus exposure and HLA in healthy donors. Clones were read by immunoSEQ multiplex PCR, and TCRdb kept only the in-frame ones, dropping some. The table records roughly 120,000 clones, around 70% of them present only once. Source material: PBMCs. These TCRs come from a woman aged 50 to 60 in good health and CMV-seropositive. Each CDR3 is given with its conserved first and last residue. A D gene is named only where the DNA matches it firmly. Only some rows state a clone size, as once, few, many or a class for expanded clones.

TRBD1,TRBV6-5,TRBJ2-1,.,TGTGCCAGCAGCCAACTGACAGGGTCCTACAATGAGCAGTTCTTC,CASSQLTGSYNEQFF
TRBD1,TRBV19,TRBJ1-5,.,TGTGCCAGTAGTATATTAGGGACAGGGATCCTTCAGCCCCAGCATTTT,CASSILGTGILQPQHF
.,TRBV5-1,TRBJ2-2,.,TGCGCCAGCAGCCGAGGGGGGGGCAAGCCCGGGGAGCTGTTTTTT,CASSRGGGKPGELFF
.,TRBV5-1,TRBJ2-7,once,TGCGCCAGCAGCTTGGTGGAGGCCTCCTACGAGCAGTACTTC,CASSLVEASYEQYF
.,TRBV6-1,TRBJ1-1,.,TGTGCCAGCAGTGTCGACAGAAAAGCTTTCTTT,CASSVDRKAFF
TRBD2,TRBV7-2,TRBJ2-1,.,TGTGCCAGCAGCTTTTCTAGCGGGGGCCCCGGGTCCTACAATGAGCAGTTCTTC,CASSFSSGGPGSYNEQFF
TRBD2,TRBV2,TRBJ2-6,.,TGTGCCAGCAGTGGGACTAGCGGGGGGATTGGGGCCAACGTCCTGACTTTC,CASSGTSGGIGANVLTF
.,TRBV21-1,TRBJ1-4,.,TGTGCCAGCACAATAACAGGGCCGCTTGCAACTAATGAAAAACTGTTTTTT,CASTITGPLATNEKLFF
TRBD1,TRBV10-3,TRBJ1-1,.,TGTGCCATAGGACAGGGGCACCTGAACACTGAAGCTTTCTTT,CAIGQGHLNTEAFF
.,TRBV19,TRBJ1-3,.,TGTGCCAGCCAGTATCAGGCAGTCGGAAACACCATATATTTT,CASQYQAVGNTIYF
TRBD1,TRBV30,TRBJ1-1,.,TGTGCCTGGAGATCGACAGGGGATCGCACTGAAGCTTTCTTT,CAWRSTGDRTEAFF
.,TRBV27,TRBJ2-2,.,TGTGCCAGCAGTCCGGCCGGGGGGCTGAACACCGGGGAGCTGTTTTTT,CASSPAGGLNTGELFF
.,TRBV7-2,TRBJ1-2,once,TGTGCCAGCAGCGTGGTTGAGGACTATGGCTACACCTTC,CASSVVEDYGYTF
TRBD1,TRBV2,TRBJ2-3,.,TGTGCCAGCAGTCCGGACAGGGATGTTGAAGATACGCAGTATTTT,CASSPDRDVEDTQYF
.,TRBV7-2,TRBJ1-1,.,TGTGCCAGCAGCCTAGGACAGCAGAACACTGAAGCTTTCTTT,CASSLGQQNTEAFF
.,TRBV5-8,TRBJ1-5,.,TGTGCCAGCACTGGGGGGAGAGATCAGCCCCAGCATTTT,CASTGGRDQPQHF
.,TRBV5-6,TRBJ1-2,once,TGTGCCAGCAGCTCCCCCAGGACAGCGCTTAACTATGGCTACACCTTC,CASSSPRTALNYGYTF